Listed below are T cell receptor beta chains from one sample, sequenced in a study of T cells after yellow fever vaccination. TCRdb reprocessed the 5' RACE reads with MiXCR, giving one entry per CDR3 protein. This sample has over 300,000 distinct CDR3 sequences; about 4% occur once, and the top ten carry 20% to 25%. This specimen consisted of PBMCs, obtained 5 days after the yellow fever booster vaccination. These receptors were collected from a man between 18 and 35 years old who received the YFV17D yellow fever vaccine. The CDR3 runs from the conserved cysteine through the conserved F or W. The D gene is left open where the match is weak. Rows give clone size only sometimes, using once, few, many, or a class for an expanded clone.

V	J	D	size	CDR3	DNA
TRBV12-3/TRBV12-4	TRBJ2-3	.	many	CASSSLVSTDTQYF	TGTGCCAGCAGTAGCCTTGTTAGCACAGATACGCAGTATTTT
TRBV5-1	TRBJ2-7	.	.	CASSLTDLLDYEQYF	TGCGCCAGCAGCTTGACCGACCTGTTGGACTACGAGCAGTACTTC
TRBV7-6	TRBJ2-7	.	many	CASSNAGSYEQYF	TGTGCCAGCAGCAACGCGGGGTCCTACGAGCAGTACTTC
TRBV20-1	TRBJ1-1	.	many	CSASRGGPVPTEAFF	TGCAGTGCTAGTAGGGGGGGACCAGTGCCCACTGAAGCTTTCTTT
TRBV30	TRBJ2-1	.	.	CAWTRHSATKQFF	TGTGCCTGGACCAGGCACTCGGCAACAAAGCAGTTCTTC
TRBV2	TRBJ1-2	.	few	CASSSYQPGESYGYTF	TGTGCCAGCAGTAGTTATCAGCCGGGGGAAAGCTATGGCTACACCTTC
TRBV7-9	TRBJ1-1	TRBD1	few	CASGSFTGGTEAFF	TGTGCCAGCGGATCCTTTACAGGGGGCACTGAAGCTTTCTTT
TRBV4-1	TRBJ2-1	.	.	CASSQDRGEQFF	TGCGCCAGCAGCCAAGACAGGGGTGAGCAGTTCTTC
TRBV14	TRBJ1-1	.	.	CASSQWRGLTEAFF	TGTGCCAGCAGCCAATGGAGAGGGCTAACTGAAGCTTTCTTT
TRBV29-1	TRBJ1-1	.	.	CSVVKGERTEAFF	TGCAGCGTTGTGAAGGGGGAGAGGACTGAAGCTTTCTTT
TRBV4-1	TRBJ1-1	.	many	CASSQGPNTEAFF	TGCGCCAGCAGCCAGGGTCCGAACACTGAAGCTTTCTTT
TRBV6-6	TRBJ2-5	.	.	CASSFPLMETQYF	TGTGCCAGCAGTTTTCCCCTTATGGAGACCCAGTACTTC
TRBV4-3	TRBJ2-7	TRBD2	many	CASSQVFRGGAFGEQYF	TGCGCCAGCAGCCAAGTATTCCGCGGGGGGGCCTTTGGGGAGCAGTACTTC
TRBV11-2	TRBJ2-3	.	few	CASSLVGGTSDTQYF	TGTGCCAGCAGCTTAGTCGGGGGAACTTCAGATACGCAGTATTTT
TRBV19	TRBJ2-5	TRBD2	few	CASSIASGETQYF	TGTGCCAGTAGTATAGCTAGCGGAGAGACCCAGTACTTC
TRBV27	TRBJ1-2	.	.	CASTAGVAALRDGYTF	TGTGCCAGCACTGCGGGTGTGGCAGCCCTCAGGGATGGCTACACCTTC
TRBV27	TRBJ1-1	.	.	CASSFSPLGDFGTEAFF	TGTGCCAGCAGTTTCAGTCCGTTGGGAGATTTTGGCACTGAAGCTTTCTTT
TRBV5-1	TRBJ2-2	TRBD2	many	CASSLAGDNTGELFF	TGCGCCAGCAGCCTAGCGGGGGATAACACCGGGGAGCTGTTTTTT
TRBV12-3/TRBV12-4	TRBJ2-2	.	.	CASSFLSGTGELFF	TGTGCCAGCAGCTTTTTAAGCGGCACCGGGGAGCTGTTTTTT
TRBV7-2	TRBJ2-1	.	.	CASSFSGAGYNEQFF	TGTGCCAGCAGCTTCTCAGGGGCGGGCTACAATGAGCAGTTCTTC
TRBV20-1	TRBJ2-5	.	few	CSARVLETQYF	TGCAGTGCTAGAGTGTTGGAGACCCAGTACTTC
TRBV5-6	TRBJ2-1	.	many	CASSLGGPSEEQFF	TGTGCCAGCAGCTTGGGAGGGCCCTCCGAGGAGCAGTTCTTC
TRBV6-5	TRBJ1-2	.	.	CASSYSFENYGYTF	TGTGCCAGCAGTTACTCCTTCGAGAACTATGGCTACACCTTC
TRBV12-3/TRBV12-4	TRBJ2-1	TRBD2	.	CASTRLAHNEQFF	TGTGCCAGCACCAGACTAGCTCACAATGAGCAGTTCTTC
TRBV6-2/TRBV6-3	TRBJ2-3	.	few	CASSYGSETQYF	TGTGCCAGCAGTTATGGCTCGGAGACGCAGTATTTT